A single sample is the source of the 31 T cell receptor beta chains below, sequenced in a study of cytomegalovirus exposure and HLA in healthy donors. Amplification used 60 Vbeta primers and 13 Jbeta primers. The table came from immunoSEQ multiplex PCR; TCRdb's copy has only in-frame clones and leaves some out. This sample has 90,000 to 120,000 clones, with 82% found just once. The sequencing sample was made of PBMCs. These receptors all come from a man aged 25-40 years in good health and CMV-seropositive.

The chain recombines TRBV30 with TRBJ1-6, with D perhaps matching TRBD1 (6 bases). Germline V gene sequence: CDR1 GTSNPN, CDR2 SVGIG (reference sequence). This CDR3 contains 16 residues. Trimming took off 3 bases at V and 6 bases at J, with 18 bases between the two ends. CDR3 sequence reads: CAWRRAGWDINSPLHF. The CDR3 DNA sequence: TGTGCCTGGAGAAGAGCAGGGTGGGACATTAATTCACCCCTCCACTTT.

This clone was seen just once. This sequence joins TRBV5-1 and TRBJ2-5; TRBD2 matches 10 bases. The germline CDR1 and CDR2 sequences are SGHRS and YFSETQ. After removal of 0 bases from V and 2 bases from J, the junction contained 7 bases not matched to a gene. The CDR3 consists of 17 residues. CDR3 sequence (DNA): TGCGCCAGCAGCTTGGATTTAGCGGGGGGCTTACAAGAGACCCAGTACTTC. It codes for CASSLDLAGGLQETQYF.

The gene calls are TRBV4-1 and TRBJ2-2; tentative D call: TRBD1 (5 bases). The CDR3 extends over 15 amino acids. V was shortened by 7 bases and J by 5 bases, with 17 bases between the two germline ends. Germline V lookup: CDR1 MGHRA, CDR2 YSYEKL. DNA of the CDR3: TGCGCCAGCACCTGGACACTTGTATTGACCGGGGAGCTGTTTTTT. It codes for CASTWTLVLTGELFF.

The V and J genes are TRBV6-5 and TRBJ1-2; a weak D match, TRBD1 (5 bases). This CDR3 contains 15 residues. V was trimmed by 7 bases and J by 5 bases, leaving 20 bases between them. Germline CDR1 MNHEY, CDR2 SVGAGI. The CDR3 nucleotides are TGTGCCAGCATCTCAACTCCCGGACACCAGTATGGCTACACCTTC. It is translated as CASISTPGHQYGYTF.

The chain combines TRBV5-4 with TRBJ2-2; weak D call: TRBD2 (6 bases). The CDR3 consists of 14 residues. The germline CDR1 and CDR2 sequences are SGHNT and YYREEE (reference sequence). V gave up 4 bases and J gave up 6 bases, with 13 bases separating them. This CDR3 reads CASSRVQRAGELFF. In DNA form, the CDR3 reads TGTGCCAGCAGCCGGGTTCAGCGGGCCGGGGAGCTGTTTTTT.

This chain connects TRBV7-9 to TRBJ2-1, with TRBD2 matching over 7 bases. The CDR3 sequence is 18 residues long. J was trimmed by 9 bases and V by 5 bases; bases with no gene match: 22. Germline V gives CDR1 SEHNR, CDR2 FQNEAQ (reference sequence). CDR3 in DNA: TGTGCCAGCAGCAGGAGAGGTGGTTTGGGACTAAGAAACGGTGAGCAGTTCTTC. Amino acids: CASSRRGGLGLRNGEQFF.

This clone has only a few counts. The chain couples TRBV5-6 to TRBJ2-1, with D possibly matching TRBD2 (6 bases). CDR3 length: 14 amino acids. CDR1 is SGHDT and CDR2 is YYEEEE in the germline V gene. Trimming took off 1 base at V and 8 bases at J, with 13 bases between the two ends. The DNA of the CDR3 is TGTGCCAGCAGCTTGTCTGGAGGGGCGGATGAGCAGTTCTTC. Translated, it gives CASSLSGGADEQFF.

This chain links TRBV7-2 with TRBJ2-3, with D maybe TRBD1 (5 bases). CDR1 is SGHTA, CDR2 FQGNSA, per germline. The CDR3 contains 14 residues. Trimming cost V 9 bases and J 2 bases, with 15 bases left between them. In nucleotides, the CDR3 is TGTGCCAGTACCATCAGGGTCGCCACAGATACGCAGTATTTT. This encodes CASTIRVATDTQYF.

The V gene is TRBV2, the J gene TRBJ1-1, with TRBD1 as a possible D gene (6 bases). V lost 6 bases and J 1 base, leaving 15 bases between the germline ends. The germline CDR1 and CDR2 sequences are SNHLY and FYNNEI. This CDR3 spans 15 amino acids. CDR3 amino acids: CASREYTGSNTEAFF. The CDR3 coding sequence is TGTGCCAGCAGGGAATATACAGGGTCGAACACTGAAGCTTTCTTT.

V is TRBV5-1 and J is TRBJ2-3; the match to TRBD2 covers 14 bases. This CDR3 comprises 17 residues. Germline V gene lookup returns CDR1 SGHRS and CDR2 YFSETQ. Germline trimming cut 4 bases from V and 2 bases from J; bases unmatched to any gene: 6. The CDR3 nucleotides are TGCGCCAGCAGCGTTGGGACTAGCGGGGGCCCCACAGATACGCAGTATTTT. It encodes CASSVGTSGGPTDTQYF.

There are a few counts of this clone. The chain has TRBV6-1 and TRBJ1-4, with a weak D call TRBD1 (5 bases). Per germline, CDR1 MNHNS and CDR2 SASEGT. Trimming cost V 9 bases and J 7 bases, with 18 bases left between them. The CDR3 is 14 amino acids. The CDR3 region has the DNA TGTGCCAGTTGGTCGGTAGGGGAGGGTGAAAAACTGTTTTTT. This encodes CASWSVGEGEKLFF.

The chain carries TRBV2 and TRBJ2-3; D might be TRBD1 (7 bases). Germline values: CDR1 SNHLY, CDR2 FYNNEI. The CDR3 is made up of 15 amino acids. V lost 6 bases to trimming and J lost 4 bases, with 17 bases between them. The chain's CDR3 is CASRGGQAFADTQYF. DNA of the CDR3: TGTGCCAGCAGGGGAGGACAGGCGTTTGCAGATACGCAGTATTTT.

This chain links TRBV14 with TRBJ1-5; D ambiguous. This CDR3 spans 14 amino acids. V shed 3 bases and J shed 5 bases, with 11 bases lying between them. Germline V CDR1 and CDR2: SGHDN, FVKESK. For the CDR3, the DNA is TGTGCCAGCAGCCACGGCGGTCTAGATCAGCCCCAGCATTTT. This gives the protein CASSHGGLDQPQHF.

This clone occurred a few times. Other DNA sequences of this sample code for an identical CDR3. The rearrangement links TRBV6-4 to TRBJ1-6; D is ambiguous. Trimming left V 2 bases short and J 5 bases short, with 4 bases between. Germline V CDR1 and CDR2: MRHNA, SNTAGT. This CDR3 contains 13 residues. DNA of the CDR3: TGTGCCAGCAGTGACAGCGATAATTCACCCCTCCACTTT. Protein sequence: CASSDSDNSPLHF.

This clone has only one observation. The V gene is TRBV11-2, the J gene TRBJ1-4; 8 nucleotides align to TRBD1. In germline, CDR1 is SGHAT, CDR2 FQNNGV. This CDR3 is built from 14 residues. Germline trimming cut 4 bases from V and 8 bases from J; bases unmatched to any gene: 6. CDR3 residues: CASSYGQGPEKLFF. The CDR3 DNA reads TGTGCCAGCAGCTATGGACAGGGTCCCGAAAAACTGTTTTTT. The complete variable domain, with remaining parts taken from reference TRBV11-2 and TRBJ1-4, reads EAGVAQSPRYKIIEKRQSVAFWCNPISGHATLYWYQQILGQGPKLLIQFQNNGVVDDSQLPKDRFSAERLKGVDSTLKIQPAKLEDSAVYLCASSYGQGPEKLFFGSGTQLSVL.

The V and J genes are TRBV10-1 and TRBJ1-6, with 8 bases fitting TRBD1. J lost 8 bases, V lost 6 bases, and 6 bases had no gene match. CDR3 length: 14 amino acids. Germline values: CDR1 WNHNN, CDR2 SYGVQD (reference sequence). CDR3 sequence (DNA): TGCGCCAGCAGCAACAGGGGGGACTATTCACCCCTCCACTTT. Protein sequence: CASSNRGDYSPLHF.

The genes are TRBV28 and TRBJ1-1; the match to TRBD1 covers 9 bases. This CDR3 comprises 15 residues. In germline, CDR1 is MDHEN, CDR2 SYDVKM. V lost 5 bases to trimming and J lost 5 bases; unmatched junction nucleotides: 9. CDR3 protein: CASSIYTGGWTEAFF. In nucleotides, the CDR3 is TGTGCCAGCAGTATATACACAGGGGGCTGGACTGAAGCTTTCTTT. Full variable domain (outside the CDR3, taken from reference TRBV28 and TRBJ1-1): DVKVTQSSRYLVKRTGEKVFLECVQDMDHENMFWYRQDPGLGLRLIYFSYDVKMKEKGDIPEGYSVSREKKERFSLILESASTNQTSMYLCASSIYTGGWTEAFFGQGTRLTVV.

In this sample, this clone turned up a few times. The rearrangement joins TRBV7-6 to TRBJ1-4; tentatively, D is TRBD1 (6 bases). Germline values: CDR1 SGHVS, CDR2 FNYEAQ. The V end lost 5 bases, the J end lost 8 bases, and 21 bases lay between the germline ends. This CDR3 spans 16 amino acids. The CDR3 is CASSDPPQGPSEKLFF. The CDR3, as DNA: TGTGCCAGCAGCGATCCTCCACAGGGACCGTCGGAAAAACTGTTTTTT.

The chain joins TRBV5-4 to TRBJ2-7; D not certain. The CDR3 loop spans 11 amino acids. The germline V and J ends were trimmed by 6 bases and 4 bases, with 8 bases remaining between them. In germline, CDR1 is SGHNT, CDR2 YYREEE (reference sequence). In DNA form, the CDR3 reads TGTGCCAGCAACGACGGGTACGAGCAGTACTTC. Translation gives CASNDGYEQYF.

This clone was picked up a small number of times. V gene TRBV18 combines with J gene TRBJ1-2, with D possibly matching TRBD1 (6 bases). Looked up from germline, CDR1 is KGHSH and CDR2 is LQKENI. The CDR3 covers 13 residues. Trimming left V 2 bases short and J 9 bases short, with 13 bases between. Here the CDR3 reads CASSPGTGHSYTF. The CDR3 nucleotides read TGTGCCAGCTCACCAGGGACGGGACATAGCTACACCTTC.

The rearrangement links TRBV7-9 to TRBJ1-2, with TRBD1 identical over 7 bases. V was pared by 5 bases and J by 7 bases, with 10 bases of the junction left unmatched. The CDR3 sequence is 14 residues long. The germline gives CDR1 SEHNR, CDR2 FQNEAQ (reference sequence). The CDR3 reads CASSPTGLAIGYTF. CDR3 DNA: TGTGCCAGCAGCCCGACAGGGTTGGCGATTGGCTACACCTTC. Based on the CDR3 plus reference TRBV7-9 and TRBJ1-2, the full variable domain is DTGVSQNPRHKITKRGQNVTFRCDPISEHNRLYWYRQTLGQGPEFLTYFQNEAQLEKSRLLSDRFSAERPKGSFSTLEIQRTEQGDSAMYLCASSPTGLAIGYTFGSGTRLTVV.

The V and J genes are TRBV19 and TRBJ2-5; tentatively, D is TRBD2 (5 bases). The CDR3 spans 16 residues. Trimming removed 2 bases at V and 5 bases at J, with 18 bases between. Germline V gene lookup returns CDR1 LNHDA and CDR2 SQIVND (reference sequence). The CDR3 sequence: CASSISGTTSRETQYF. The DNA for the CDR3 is TGTGCCAGTAGTATAAGCGGAACAACTTCCAGGGAGACCCAGTACTTC.

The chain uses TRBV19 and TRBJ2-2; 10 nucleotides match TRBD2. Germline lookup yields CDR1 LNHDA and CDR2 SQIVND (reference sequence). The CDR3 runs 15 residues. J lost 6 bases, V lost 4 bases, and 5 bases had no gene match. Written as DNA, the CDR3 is TGTGCCAGTAGTAGACTAGCGGGCGGCCCCGGGGAGCTGTTTTTT. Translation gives CASSRLAGGPGELFF.

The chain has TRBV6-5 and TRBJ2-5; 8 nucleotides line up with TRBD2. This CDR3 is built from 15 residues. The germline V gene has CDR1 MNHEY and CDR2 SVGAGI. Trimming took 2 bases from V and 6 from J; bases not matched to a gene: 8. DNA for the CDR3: TGTGCCAGCAGTTACACGGGGGCGGGGGGAAAGACCCAGTACTTC. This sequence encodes CASSYTGAGGKTQYF.

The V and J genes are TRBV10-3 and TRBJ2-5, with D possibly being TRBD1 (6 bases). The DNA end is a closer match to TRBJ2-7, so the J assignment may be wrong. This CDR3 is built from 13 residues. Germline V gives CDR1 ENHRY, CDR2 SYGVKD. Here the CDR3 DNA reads TGTGCCATCAGTGGGGGGCAGGGCTACGAGCAGTACTTC. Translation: CAISGGQGYEQYF.

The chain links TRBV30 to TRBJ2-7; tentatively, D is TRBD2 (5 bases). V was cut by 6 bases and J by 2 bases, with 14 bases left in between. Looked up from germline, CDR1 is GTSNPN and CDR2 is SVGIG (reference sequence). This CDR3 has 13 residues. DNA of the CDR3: TGTGCCTGCCGAAGGGAGCGGCCCTACGAGCAGTACTTC. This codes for CACRRERPYEQYF.

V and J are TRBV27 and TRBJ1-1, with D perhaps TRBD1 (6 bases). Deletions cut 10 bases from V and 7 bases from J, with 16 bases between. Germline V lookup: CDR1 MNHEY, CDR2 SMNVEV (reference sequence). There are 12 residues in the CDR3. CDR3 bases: TGTGCCACTAAAACGGGACACCGTGAAGCTTTCTTT. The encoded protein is CATKTGHREAFF.

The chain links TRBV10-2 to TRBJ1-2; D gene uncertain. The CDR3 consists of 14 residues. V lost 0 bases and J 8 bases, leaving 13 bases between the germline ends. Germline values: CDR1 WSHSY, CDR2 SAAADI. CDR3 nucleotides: TGCGCCAGCAGTGAGTCGATACTGTTGTTGGGCTACACCTTC. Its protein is CASSESILLLGYTF.

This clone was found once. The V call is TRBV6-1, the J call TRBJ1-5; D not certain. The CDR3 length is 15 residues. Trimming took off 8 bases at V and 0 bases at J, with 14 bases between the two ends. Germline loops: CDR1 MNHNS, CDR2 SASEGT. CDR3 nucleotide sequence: TGTGCCAGCGATAACACAGCCCATAGCAATCAGCCCCAGCATTTT. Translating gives CASDNTAHSNQPQHF.

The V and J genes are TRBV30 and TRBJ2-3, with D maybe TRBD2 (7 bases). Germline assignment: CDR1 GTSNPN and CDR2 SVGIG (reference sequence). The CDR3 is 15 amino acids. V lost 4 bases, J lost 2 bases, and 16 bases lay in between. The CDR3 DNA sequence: TGTGCCTGGATGGGGTGGCGGGGGCTCACAGATACGCAGTATTTT. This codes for CAWMGWRGLTDTQYF.

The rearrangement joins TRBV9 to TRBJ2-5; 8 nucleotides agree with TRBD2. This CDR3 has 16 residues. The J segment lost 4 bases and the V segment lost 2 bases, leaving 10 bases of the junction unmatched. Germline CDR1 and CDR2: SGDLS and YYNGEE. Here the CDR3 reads CASSVSWSGGGETQYF. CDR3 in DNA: TGTGCCAGCAGCGTCTCTTGGAGCGGGGGCGGAGAGACCCAGTACTTC. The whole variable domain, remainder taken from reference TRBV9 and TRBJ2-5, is DSGVTQTPKHLITATGQRVTLRCSPRSGDLSVYWYQQSLDQGLQFLIQYYNGEERAKGNILERFSAQQFPDLHSELNLSSLELGDSALYFCASSVSWSGGGETQYFGPGTRLLVL.